These T cell receptor beta chains were read from a single sample in a study of blood T cell repertoires in COVID-19. Some clones are missing from TCRdb's copy, which holds only in-frame ones; the method was immunoSEQ multiplex PCR. This sample carries more than 200,000 clones, approximately 87% of them seen once, and the ten largest clones take 2.2%. The sequenced sample consisted of peripheral blood. These TCRs come from a woman in her fifties or sixties with acute or convalescent COVID-19. The conserved cysteine and the conserved F or W are not part of the CDR3 here. The order of the fields is J gene, V gene, CDR3 length, CDR3 protein.

>TRBJ2-7|TRBV7-2|12
ASSLETGSWEQY
>TRBJ1-2|TRBV7-9|15
ASSLPGQGQILGGYT
>TRBJ2-7|TRBV9|13
ASSLRDRGPYEQY
>TRBJ1-1|TRBV18|13
ASSPETVMNTEAF
>TRBJ1-3|TRBV11-3|13
ASSTPGGSGNTIY
>TRBJ1-1|TRBV11-2|13
ASSLELGRGTEAF
>TRBJ2-3|TRBV7-2|13
ASRRTSSSTDTQY
>TRBJ2-2|TRBV6-1|11
ASSEQGAGELF
>TRBJ2-7|TRBV5-4|11
ASSPDRAYEQY
>TRBJ2-7|TRBV10-2|12
ASSRTSGRYEQY
>TRBJ2-1|TRBV9|12
ASSVVERNNEQF
>TRBJ1-2|TRBV30|9
AWSHRGGYT
>TRBJ1-2|TRBV6-5|12
ASSTLGGYYGYT
>TRBJ1-1|TRBV5-8|12
ASSLKDMNTEAF
>TRBJ1-3|TRBV5-6|12
ASSARVSGNTIY
>TRBJ2-5|TRBV2|14
ASSGTSGGNWRAQY
>TRBJ1-4|TRBV3-1/TRBV3-2|14
ASSQEQGRGYEKLF
>TRBJ2-1|TRBV7-8|14
ASSQNPGLAGVEQF
>TRBJ1-2|TRBV11-2|13
ASSFSSGGSYGYT
>TRBJ2-7|TRBV3-1/TRBV3-2|12
ASSRRDREAEQY
>TRBJ1-3|TRBV7-2|13
ASSPNTGAGNTIY
>TRBJ2-2|TRBV19|13
ASSGRTFHTGELF
>TRBJ2-6|TRBV5-1|14
ASSGQGVRGANVLT
>TRBJ1-6|TRBV6-2/TRBV6-3|12
ASSKTGDNSPLH
>TRBJ1-1|TRBV3-1/TRBV3-2|13
ASSPQQGWSTEAF
>TRBJ2-6|TRBV9|15
ASSVGRGLAGANVLT
>TRBJ1-3|TRBV7-9|14
ASSRETQRHGNTIY
>TRBJ1-5|TRBV2|13
ASSKTGNSNQPQH
>TRBJ1-5|TRBV24-1|13
ATSDSRTGSQPQH
>TRBJ2-7|TRBV5-1|13
ASSTGQGRVYEQY
>TRBJ1-2|TRBV29-1|11
SGVLTPAEGYT
>TRBJ2-5|TRBV29-1|13
SVEGLPPVPETQY
>TRBJ1-4|TRBV19|14
ASRPSAGASREKLF
>TRBJ2-1|TRBV27|15
ASSQLSGGTVYNEQF
>TRBJ2-1|TRBV7-2|14
ASSKRAGDSYNEQF
>TRBJ1-4|TRBV7-6|14
ASSLNRGATNEKLF
>TRBJ2-5|TRBV7-9|12
ASSLRTEKETQY
>TRBJ1-2|TRBV2|11
ASRGDSNYGYT
>TRBJ1-5|TRBV7-2|14
ASSLAGSGTNQPQH
>TRBJ1-2|TRBV18|12
ASSPGQGNYGYT
>TRBJ1-1|TRBV19|11
ASRAGAYTEAF
>TRBJ2-3|TRBV27|14
ASSPSGLAGVDTQY
>TRBJ1-1|TRBV18|13
ASSPATGPHTEAF